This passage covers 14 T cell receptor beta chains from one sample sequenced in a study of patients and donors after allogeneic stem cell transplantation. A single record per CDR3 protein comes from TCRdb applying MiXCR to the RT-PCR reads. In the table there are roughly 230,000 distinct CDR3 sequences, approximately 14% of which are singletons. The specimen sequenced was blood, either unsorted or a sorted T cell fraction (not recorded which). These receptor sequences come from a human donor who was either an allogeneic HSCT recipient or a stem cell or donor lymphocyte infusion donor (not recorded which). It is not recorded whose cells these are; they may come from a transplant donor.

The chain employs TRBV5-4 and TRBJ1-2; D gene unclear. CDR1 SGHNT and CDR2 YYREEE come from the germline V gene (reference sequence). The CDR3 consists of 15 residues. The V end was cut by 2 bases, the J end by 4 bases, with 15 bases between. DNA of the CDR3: TGTGCCAGCAGCTTCATTCAACAGAGAAGCTATGGCTACACCTTC. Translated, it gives CASSFIQQRSYGYTF.

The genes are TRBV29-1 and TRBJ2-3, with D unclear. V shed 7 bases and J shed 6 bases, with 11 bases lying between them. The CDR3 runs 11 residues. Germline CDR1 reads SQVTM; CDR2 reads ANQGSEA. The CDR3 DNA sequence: TGCAGCGGTAAAATGCGGGATACGCAGTATTTT. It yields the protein CSGKMRDTQYF.

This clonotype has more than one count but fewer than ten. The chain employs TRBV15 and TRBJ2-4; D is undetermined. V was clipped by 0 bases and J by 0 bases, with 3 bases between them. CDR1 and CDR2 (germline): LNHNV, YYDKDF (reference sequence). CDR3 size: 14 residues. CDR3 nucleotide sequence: TGTGCCACCAGCAGAGATCTAGCCAAAAACATTCAGTACTTC. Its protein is CATSRDLAKNIQYF.

DNA of the CDR3: TGCAGTGCTAGATGGGGGACTAGCGGTTTCACAGATACGCAGTATTTT. Translation gives CSARWGTSGFTDTQYF. The chain uses TRBV20-1 and TRBJ2-3; 11 nucleotides line up with TRBD2. In germline, CDR1 is DFQATT, CDR2 SNEGSKA (reference sequence). Trimming removed 2 bases from V and 2 bases from J; junction bases left unmatched: 6. This CDR3 comprises 16 residues.

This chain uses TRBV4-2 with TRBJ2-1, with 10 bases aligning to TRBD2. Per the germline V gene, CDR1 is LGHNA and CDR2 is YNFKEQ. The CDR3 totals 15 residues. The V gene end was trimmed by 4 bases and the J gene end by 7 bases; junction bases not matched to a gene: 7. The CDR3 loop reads CASSRTSSGSNEQFF. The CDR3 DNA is TGTGCCAGCAGCCGAACTTCTAGCGGGAGTAATGAGCAGTTCTTC.

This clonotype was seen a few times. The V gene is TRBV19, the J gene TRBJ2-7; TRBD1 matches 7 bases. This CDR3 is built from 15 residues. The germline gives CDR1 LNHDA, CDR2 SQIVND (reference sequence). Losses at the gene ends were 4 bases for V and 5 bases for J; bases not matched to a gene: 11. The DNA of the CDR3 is TGTGCCAGTAGTACGCCGGGGACAGAGGCCAACGAGCAGTACTTC. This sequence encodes CASSTPGTEANEQYF.

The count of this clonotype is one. CDR3 DNA sequence: TGTGCCAGCAGCCGGGGGGTTAGCTCCTACAATGAGCAGTTCTTC. Amino acid sequence: CASSRGVSSYNEQFF. The V gene is TRBV11-3, the J gene TRBJ2-1, with TRBD2 identical over 7 bases. After removal of 5 bases from V and 0 bases from J, the junction contained 4 bases not matched to a gene. The germline gives CDR1 SGHNT, CDR2 YENEEA. The CDR3 contains 15 residues. The full variable domain, its missing parts supplied by reference TRBV11-3 and TRBJ2-1, is EAGVVQSPRYKIIEKKQPVAFWCNPISGHNTLYWYLQNLGQGPELLIRYENEEAVDDSQLPKDRFSAERLKGVDSTLKIQPAELGDSAVYLCASSRGVSSYNEQFFGPGTRLTVL.

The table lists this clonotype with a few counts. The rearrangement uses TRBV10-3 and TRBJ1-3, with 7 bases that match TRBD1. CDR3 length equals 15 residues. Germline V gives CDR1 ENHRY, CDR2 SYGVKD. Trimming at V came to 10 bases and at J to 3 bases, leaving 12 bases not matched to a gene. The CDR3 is CATTLEGAFGNTIYF. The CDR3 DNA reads TGTGCCACCACCCTAGAGGGGGCTTTTGGAAACACCATATATTTT.

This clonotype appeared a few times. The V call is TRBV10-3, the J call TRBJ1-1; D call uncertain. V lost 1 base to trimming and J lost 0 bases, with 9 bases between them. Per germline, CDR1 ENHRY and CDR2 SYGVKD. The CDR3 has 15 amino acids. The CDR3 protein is CAISEFASMNTEAFF. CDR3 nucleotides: TGTGCCATCAGTGAGTTTGCTAGCATGAACACTGAAGCTTTCTTT.

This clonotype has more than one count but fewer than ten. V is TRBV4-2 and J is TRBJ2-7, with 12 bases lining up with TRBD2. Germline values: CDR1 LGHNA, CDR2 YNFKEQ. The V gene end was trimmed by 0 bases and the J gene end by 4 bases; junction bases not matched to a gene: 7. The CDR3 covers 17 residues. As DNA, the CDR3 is TGTGCCAGCAGCCAAGATGGGCTAGCGGGGGGGCCTTACGAGCAGTACTTC. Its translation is CASSQDGLAGGPYEQYF.

The CDR3 loop reads CASSLEARGITDTQYF. Here the CDR3 DNA reads TGTGCCAGCAGCTTAGAGGCTAGGGGCATCACAGATACGCAGTATTTT. The gene calls are TRBV7-2 and TRBJ2-3; D might be TRBD1 (5 bases). V dropped 1 base and J dropped 2 bases, with 13 bases sitting between them. In germline, CDR1 is SGHTA, CDR2 FQGNSA. The CDR3 covers 16 residues.

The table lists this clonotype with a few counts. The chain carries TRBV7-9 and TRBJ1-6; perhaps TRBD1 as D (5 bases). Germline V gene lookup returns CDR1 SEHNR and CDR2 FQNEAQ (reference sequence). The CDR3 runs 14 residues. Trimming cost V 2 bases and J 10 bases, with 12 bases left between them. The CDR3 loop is CASSLRGLRSPLHF. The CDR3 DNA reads TGTGCCAGCAGCTTACGGGGGTTAAGGTCACCCCTCCACTTT.

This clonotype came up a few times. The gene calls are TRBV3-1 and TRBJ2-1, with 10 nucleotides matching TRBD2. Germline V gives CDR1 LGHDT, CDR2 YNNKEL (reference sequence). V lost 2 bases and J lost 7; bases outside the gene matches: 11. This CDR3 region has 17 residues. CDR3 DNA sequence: TGTGCCAGCAGCCAAAGGGGGCTAGCGGGAGTAGCTAATGAGCAGTTCTTC. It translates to CASSQRGLAGVANEQFF.

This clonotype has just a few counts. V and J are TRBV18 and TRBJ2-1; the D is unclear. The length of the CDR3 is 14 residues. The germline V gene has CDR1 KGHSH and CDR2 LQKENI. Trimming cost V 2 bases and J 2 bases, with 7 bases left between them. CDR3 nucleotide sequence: TGTGCCAGCTCACCAGTTGCGGCCTACAATGAGCAGTTCTTC. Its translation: CASSPVAAYNEQFF.